Following are 13 T cell receptor beta chains from one sample sequenced in a study of T cell responses to AZD1222 COVID-19 vaccine. Measured with immunoSEQ multiplex PCR; TCRdb has only the in-frame clones, and not every one. The sample carries more than 85,000 clones, approximately 91% recorded once. Specimen: peripheral blood, collected on day 0 of AZD1222 vaccination. These TCRs come from an adult in good health.

This sequence joins TRBV9 and TRBJ2-5; the match to TRBD1 covers 10 bases. CDR1 is SGDLS, CDR2 YYNGEE, per germline. This CDR3 is 19 amino acids long. The ends lost 0 bases at V and 0 bases at J; junction bases unmatched: 11. CDR3 region: CASSVGPGQGSSYQETQYF. The CDR3 DNA is TGTGCCAGCAGCGTAGGACCGGGACAGGGGTCATCTTACCAAGAGACCCAGTACTTC.

The genes are TRBV7-9 and TRBJ1-5, with D uncertain. The CDR3 spans 16 residues. Trimming removed 5 bases from V and 1 base from J, with 15 bases in between. Germline assignment: CDR1 SEHNR and CDR2 FQNEAQ (reference sequence). The CDR3 loop reads CASSPDPPPSNQPQHF. As DNA, the CDR3 is TGTGCCAGCAGCCCCGATCCGCCCCCAAGCAATCAGCCCCAGCATTTT.

DNA for the CDR3: TGTGCCAGCAGTTTAGGCAGGAAAGAGACCCAGTACTTC. Translation gives CASSLGRKETQYF. The rearrangement links TRBV12-3 or TRBV12-4 to TRBJ2-5; D not certain. Trimming took 1 base from V and 3 from J, leaving 6 bases between them. The CDR3 spans 13 residues.

The V gene is TRBV28, the J gene TRBJ2-3; no firm D call. V lost 7 bases, J lost 4 bases, and 12 bases lay in between. This CDR3 region has 13 residues. Germline V CDR1 and CDR2: MDHEN, SYDVKM. The CDR3 DNA follows: TGTGCCAGCAAAATCGGGTCGGCAGATACGCAGTATTTT. Its translation: CASKIGSADTQYF.

The V gene is TRBV24-1, the J gene TRBJ2-1; TRBD2 is a possible D gene (6 bases). The germline V gene has CDR1 KGHDR and CDR2 SFDVKD. This CDR3 region has 16 residues. V was shortened by 2 bases and J by 12 bases, with 22 bases between the two germline ends. CDR3 in amino acids: CATSDWAKEGRGGQFF. CDR3 DNA: TGTGCCACCAGTGATTGGGCGAAGGAGGGCCGGGGCGGGCAGTTCTTC.

The chain couples TRBV19 to TRBJ1-2; 9 bases are shared with TRBD1. Germline trimming cut 7 bases from V and 8 bases from J; bases unmatched to any gene: 11. The CDR3 has 14 residues. The germline gives CDR1 LNHDA, CDR2 SQIVND (reference sequence). DNA for the CDR3: TGTGCCAGTACCGCGGACAGGGGACGGGTCGGCTACACCTTC. It yields the protein CASTADRGRVGYTF.

CDR3 residues: CASIGGGNTEAFF. DNA for the CDR3: TGTGCCAGCATAGGGGGAGGGAACACTGAAGCTTTCTTT. The chain carries TRBV7-8 and TRBJ1-1, with D possibly TRBD1 on 6 matching bases. Looked up from germline, CDR1 is SGHVS and CDR2 is FQNEAQ. The CDR3 has 13 residues. V dropped 7 bases and J dropped 1 base, with 10 bases sitting between them. Full variable domain (remainder filled in from reference TRBV7-8 and TRBJ1-1): GAGVSQSPRYKVAKRGQDVALRCDPISGHVSLFWYQQALGQGPEFLTYFQNEAQLDKSGLPSDRFFAERPEGSVSTLKIQRTQQEDSAVYLCASIGGGNTEAFFGQGTRLTVV.

CDR3 in DNA: TGTGCCAGCAGCTTAACCGGGGGTCCCCCCTACGAGCAGTACTTC. Protein: CASSLTGGPPYEQYF. The chain joins TRBV7-3 to TRBJ2-7; weak D call: TRBD2 (6 bases). CDR1 and CDR2 from the germline V gene are SGHTA and FQGTGA. Trimming stripped 0 bases from V and 2 bases from J, with 11 bases between. The CDR3 is 15 amino acids.

The gene calls are TRBV5-4 and TRBJ1-4, with unresolved D. Trimming shortened V by 8 bases and J by 0 bases, and 14 bases separated the two germline ends. This CDR3 contains 15 residues. CDR1 is SGHNT and CDR2 is YYREEE in the germline V gene (reference sequence). The CDR3 DNA reads as TGTGCCAGTAGCCCGACACCTACAACTAATGAAAAACTGTTTTTT. As protein: CASSPTPTTNEKLFF.

The sample holds one count of this clone. J is TRBJ2-7 and V is TRBV28; maybe TRBD1 (6 bases). Germline CDR1 MDHEN, CDR2 SYDVKM. V lost 6 bases and J 2 bases, leaving 14 bases between the germline ends. This CDR3 comprises 14 residues. CDR3 amino acids: CASRNAGTPYEQYV. The CDR3 DNA is TGTGCCAGCAGAAATGCCGGGACACCCTACGAGCAGTACGTC.

Only a few counts were recorded for this clone. The V gene is TRBV19, the J gene TRBJ1-5, with unresolved D. V lost 3 bases and J 2 bases, leaving 14 bases between the germline ends. Germline V gene data show CDR1 as LNHDA and CDR2 as SQIVND (reference sequence). This CDR3 has 16 residues. CDR3 sequence (DNA): TGTGCCAGTAGTATTAGTGGGGTTAGAGGCAATCAGCCCCAGCATTTT. This gives the protein CASSISGVRGNQPQHF.

J is TRBJ2-3 and V is TRBV28; TRBD2 might be the D (7 bases). There are 15 residues in the CDR3. Germline V lookup: CDR1 MDHEN, CDR2 SYDVKM. V shed 3 bases and J shed 2 bases, with 12 bases lying between them. This CDR3 reads CASSLGAGATDTQYF. CDR3 bases: TGTGCCAGCAGTTTGGGTGCGGGGGCCACAGATACGCAGTATTTT.

In DNA form, the CDR3 reads TGTGCCAGCAGTGACAAACGGGGCTCCTACAATGAGCAGTTCTTC. It yields the protein CASSDKRGSYNEQFF. J is TRBJ2-1 and V is TRBV6-4; D is possibly TRBD2 (5 bases). CDR1 MRHNA and CDR2 SNTAGT come from the germline V gene. Between the trimmed V and J ends, which lost 2 bases and 0 bases, there was a span of 8 bases. The CDR3 consists of 15 residues.